This TCR beta chain was observed in a study of beta chain features in type 1 diabetes. Findings and limits, study-wide: Researchers report that Type 1 diabetes patients had moderately but significantly shorter TCRB CDR3s across all four CD4+ subsets.

Expressed TCRB transcripts were sequenced because the entire RNA isolate underwent reverse transcription. Some clones are missing from TCRdb's copy, which holds only in-frame ones; the method was immunoSEQ multiplex PCR. The sample records about 27,000 clones, 56% being singletons. Turning to this clone: What it recognizes is unknown.

Germline loops: CDR1 MNHNY, CDR2 SVGAGI (reference sequence). Trimming left V 2 bases short and J 8 bases short, with 15 bases between. This CDR3 is built from 15 residues. Sequenced: Tregs from blood. The J gene is TRBJ1-4, the V gene TRBV6-6, with no clear D. The TCR comes from a woman aged 18-29 years with type 1 diabetes. CDR3 DNA: TGTGCCAGCAGTTACGGTCGGGGTTCTCGAGAAAAACTGTTTTTT. Protein: CASSYGRGSREKLFF.